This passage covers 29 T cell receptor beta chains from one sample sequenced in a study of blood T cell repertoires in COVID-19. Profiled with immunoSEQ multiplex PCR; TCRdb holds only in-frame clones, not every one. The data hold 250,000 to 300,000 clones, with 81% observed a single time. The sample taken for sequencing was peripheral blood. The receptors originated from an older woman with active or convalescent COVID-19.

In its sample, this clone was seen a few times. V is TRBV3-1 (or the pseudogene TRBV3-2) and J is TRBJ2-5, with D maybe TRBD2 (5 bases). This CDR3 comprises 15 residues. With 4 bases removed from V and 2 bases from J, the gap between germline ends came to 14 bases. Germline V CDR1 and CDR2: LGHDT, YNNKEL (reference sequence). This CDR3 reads CASSLQPGGQETQYF. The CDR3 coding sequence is TGTGCCAGCAGCCTCCAACCCGGCGGGCAAGAGACCCAGTACTTC.

The CDR3 protein is CASSVRGVNYGYTF. CDR3 in DNA: TGTGCCAGCAGTGTGCGGGGAGTCAACTATGGCTACACCTTC. This chain connects TRBV2 to TRBJ1-2; unclear D gene. The germline gives CDR1 SNHLY, CDR2 FYNNEI. Deletions cut 4 bases from V and 2 bases from J, with 11 bases between. The CDR3 is made up of 14 amino acids. Drawing the rest from reference TRBV2 and TRBJ1-2, the complete variable domain is EPEVTQTPSHQVTQMGQEVILRCVPISNHLYFYWYRQILGQKVEFLVSFYNNEISEKSEIFDDQFSVERPDGSNFTLKIRSTKLEDSAMYFCASSVRGVNYGYTFGSGTRLTVV.

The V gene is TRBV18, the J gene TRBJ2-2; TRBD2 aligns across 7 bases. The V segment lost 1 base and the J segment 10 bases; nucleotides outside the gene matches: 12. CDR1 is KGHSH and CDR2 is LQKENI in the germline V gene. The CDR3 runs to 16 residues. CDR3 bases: TGTGCCAGCTCACCACTTACGGGACTAATAGGCTCGGAGCTGTTTTTT. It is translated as CASSPLTGLIGSELFF.

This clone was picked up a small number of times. For the CDR3, the DNA is TGTGTCGAGCATCGGGGCAATGAGCAGTTCTTC. This gives the protein CVEHRGNEQFF. The rearrangement joins TRBV7-9 to TRBJ2-1; D is perhaps TRBD2 (5 bases). CDR3 length: 11 residues. Germline assignment: CDR1 SEHNR and CDR2 FQNEAQ (reference sequence). The full variable domain, its missing parts supplied by reference TRBV7-9 and TRBJ2-1, is DTGVSQNPRHKITKRGQNVTFRCDPISEHNRLYWYRQTLGQGPEFLTYFQNEAQLEKSRLLSDRFSAERPKGSFSTLEIQRTEQGDSAMYLCVEHRGNEQFFGPGTRLTVL.

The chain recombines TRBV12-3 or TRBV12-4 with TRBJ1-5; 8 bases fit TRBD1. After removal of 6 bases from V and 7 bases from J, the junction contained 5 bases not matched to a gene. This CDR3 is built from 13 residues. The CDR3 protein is CASRTGDGQPQHF. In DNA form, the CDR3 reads TGTGCCAGCAGGACAGGGGATGGACAGCCCCAGCATTTT.

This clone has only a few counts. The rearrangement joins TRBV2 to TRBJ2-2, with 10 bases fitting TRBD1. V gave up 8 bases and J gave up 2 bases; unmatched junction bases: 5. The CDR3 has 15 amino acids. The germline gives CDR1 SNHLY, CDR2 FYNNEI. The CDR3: CASGRQGANTGELFF. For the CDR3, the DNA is TGTGCCAGCGGACGACAGGGGGCAAACACCGGGGAGCTGTTTTTT. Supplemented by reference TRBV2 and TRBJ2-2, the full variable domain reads EPEVTQTPSHQVTQMGQEVILRCVPISNHLYFYWYRQILGQKVEFLVSFYNNEISEKSEIFDDQFSVERPDGSNFTLKIRSTKLEDSAMYFCASGRQGANTGELFFGEGSRLTVL.

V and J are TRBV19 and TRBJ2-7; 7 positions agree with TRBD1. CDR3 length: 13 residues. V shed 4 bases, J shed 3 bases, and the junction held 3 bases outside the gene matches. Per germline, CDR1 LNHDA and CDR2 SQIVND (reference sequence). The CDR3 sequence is CASSRDSYYEQYF. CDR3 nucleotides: TGTGCCAGTAGTAGGGACAGCTACTACGAGCAGTACTTC.

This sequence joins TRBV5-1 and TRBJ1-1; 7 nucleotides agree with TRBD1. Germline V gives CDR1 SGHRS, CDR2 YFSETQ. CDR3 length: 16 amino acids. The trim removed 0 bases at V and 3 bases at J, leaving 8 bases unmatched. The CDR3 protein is CASSLGTGAGDTEAFF. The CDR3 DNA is TGCGCCAGCAGCTTGGGAACAGGGGCAGGGGACACTGAAGCTTTCTTT.

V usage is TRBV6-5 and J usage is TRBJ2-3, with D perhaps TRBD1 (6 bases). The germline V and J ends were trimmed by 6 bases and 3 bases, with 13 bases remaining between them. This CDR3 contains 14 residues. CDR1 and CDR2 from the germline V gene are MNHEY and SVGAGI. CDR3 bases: TGTGCCAGCAGCGGGACACTTCAAACAGATACGCAGTATTTT. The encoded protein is CASSGTLQTDTQYF.

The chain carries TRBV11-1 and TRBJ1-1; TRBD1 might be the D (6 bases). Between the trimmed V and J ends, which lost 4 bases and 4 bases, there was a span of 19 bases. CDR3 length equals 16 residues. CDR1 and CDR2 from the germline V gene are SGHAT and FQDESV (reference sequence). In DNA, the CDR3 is TGTGCCAGCAGCTCCAGGGGAGGGGTGGCAAGCACTGAAGCTTTCTTT. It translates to CASSSRGGVASTEAFF.

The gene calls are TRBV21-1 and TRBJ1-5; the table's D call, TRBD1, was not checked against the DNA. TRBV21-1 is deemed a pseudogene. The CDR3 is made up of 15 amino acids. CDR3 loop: CASSIQTGTDQPQHF. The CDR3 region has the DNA TGTGCCAGCAGCATCCAGACAGGTACAGATCAGCCCCAGCATTTT.

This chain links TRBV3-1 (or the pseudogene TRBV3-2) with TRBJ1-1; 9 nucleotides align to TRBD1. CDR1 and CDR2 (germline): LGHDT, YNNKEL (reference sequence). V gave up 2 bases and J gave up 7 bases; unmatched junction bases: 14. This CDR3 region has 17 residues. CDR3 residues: CASSQSRDRVGGIEAFF. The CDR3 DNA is TGTGCCAGCAGCCAAAGCCGGGACAGGGTAGGGGGAATTGAAGCTTTCTTT.

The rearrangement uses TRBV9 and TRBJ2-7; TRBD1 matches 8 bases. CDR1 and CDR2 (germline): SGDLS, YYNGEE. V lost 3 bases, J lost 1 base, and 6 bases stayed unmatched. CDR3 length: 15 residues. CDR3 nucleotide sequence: TGTGCCAGCAGCGGTACGGGACAGGAATCCTACGAGCAGTACTTC. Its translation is CASSGTGQESYEQYF.

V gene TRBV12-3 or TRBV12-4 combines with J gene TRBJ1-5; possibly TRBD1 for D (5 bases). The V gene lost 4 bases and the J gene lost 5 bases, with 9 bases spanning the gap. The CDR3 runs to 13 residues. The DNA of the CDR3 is TGTGCCAGCAGTTCGCAGGGTTATCAGCCCCAGCATTTT. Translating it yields CASSSQGYQPQHF.

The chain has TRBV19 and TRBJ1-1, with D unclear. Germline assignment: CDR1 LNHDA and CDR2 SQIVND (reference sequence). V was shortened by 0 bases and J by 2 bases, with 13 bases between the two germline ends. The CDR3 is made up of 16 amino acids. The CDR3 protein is CASSIDLRSRNTEAFF. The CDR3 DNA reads TGTGCCAGTAGTATAGATCTTAGGAGCCGAAACACTGAAGCTTTCTTT.

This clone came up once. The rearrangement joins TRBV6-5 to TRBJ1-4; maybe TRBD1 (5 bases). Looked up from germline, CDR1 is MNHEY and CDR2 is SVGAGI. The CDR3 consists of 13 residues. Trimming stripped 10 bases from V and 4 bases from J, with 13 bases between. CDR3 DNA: TGTGCCACCGGTAGGGGTGATAATGAAAAACTGTTTTTT. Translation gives CATGRGDNEKLFF.

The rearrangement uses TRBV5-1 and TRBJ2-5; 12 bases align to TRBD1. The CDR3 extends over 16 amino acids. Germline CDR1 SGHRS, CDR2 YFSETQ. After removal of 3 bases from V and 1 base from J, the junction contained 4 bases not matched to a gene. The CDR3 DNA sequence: TGCGCCAGCAGCTCGGGACAGGGGGCACTCCAAGAGACCCAGTACTTC. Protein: CASSSGQGALQETQYF.

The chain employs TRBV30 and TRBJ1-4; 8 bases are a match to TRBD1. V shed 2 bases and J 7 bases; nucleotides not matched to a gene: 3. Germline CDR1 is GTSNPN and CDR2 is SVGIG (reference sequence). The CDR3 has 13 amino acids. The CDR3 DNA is TGTGCCTGGAGTCCAGGGGGCTTTGAAAAACTGTTTTTT. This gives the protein CAWSPGGFEKLFF.

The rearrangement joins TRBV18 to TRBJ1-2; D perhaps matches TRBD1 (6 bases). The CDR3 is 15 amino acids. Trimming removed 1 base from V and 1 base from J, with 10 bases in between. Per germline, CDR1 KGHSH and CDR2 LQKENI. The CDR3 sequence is CASSPQGHDNYGYTF. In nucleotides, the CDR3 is TGTGCCAGCTCACCACAGGGACATGATAACTATGGCTACACCTTC.

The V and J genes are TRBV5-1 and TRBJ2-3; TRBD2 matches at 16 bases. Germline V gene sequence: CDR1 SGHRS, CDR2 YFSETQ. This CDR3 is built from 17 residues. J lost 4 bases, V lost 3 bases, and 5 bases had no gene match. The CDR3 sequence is CASSSGTSGGAPDTQYF. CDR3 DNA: TGCGCCAGCAGCTCCGGGACTAGCGGGGGGGCACCAGATACGCAGTATTTT.

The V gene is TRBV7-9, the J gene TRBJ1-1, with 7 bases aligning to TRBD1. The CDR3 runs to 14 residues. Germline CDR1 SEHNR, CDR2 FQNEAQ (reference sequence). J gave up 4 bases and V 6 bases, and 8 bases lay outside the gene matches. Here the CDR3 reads CASRNHRGGTEAFF. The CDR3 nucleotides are TGTGCCAGCAGGAACCACAGGGGAGGCACTGAAGCTTTCTTT.

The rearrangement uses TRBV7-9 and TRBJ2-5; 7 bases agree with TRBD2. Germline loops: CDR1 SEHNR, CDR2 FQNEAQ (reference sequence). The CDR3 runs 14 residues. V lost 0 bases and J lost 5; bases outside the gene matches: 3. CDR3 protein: CASSLAMRGETQYF. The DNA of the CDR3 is TGTGCCAGCAGCTTAGCCATGCGGGGGGAGACCCAGTACTTC. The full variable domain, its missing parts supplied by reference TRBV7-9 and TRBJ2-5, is DTGVSQNPRHKITKRGQNVTFRCDPISEHNRLYWYRQTLGQGPEFLTYFQNEAQLEKSRLLSDRFSAERPKGSFSTLEIQRTEQGDSAMYLCASSLAMRGETQYFGPGTRLLVL.

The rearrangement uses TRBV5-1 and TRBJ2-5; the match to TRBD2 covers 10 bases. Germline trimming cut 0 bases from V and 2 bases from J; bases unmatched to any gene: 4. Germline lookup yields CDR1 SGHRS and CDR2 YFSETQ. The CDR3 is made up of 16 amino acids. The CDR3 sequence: CASSLEAGGFQETQYF. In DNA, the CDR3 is TGCGCCAGCAGCTTGGAAGCGGGGGGGTTTCAAGAGACCCAGTACTTC.

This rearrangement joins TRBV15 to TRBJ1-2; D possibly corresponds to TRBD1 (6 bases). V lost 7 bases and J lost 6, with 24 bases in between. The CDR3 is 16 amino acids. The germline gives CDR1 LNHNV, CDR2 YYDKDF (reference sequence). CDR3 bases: TGTGCCACCACCCGGGGGGGGGCCCCGATGCAAGATGGCTACACCTTC. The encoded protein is CATTRGGAPMQDGYTF.

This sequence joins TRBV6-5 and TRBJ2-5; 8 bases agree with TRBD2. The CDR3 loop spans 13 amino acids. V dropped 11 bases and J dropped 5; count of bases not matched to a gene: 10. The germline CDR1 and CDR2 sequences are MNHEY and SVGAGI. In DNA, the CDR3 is TGTGCCGCCAGTCGGCCGGGGGGGGAGACCCAGTACTTC. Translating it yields CAASRPGGETQYF.

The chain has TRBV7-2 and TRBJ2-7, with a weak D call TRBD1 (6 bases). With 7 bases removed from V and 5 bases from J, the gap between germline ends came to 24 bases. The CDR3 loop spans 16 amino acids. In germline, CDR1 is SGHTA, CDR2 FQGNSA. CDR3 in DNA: TGTGCCAGCACCCGAACAGGGAATGGAGCGAGGGACGAGCAGTACTTC. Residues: CASTRTGNGARDEQYF.

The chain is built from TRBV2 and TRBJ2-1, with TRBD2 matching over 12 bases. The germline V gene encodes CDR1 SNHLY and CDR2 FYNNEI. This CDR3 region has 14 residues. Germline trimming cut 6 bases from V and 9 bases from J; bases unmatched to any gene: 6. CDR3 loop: CASRETSGGGEQFF. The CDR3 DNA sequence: TGTGCCAGCAGGGAGACTAGCGGGGGCGGTGAGCAGTTCTTC.

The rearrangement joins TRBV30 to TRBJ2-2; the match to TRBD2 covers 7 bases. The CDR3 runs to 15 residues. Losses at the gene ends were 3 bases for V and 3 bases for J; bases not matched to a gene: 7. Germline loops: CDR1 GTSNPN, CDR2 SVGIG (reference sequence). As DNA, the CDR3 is TGTGCCTGGAGCCTGGGAGGGAGCTACACCGGGGAGCTGTTTTTT. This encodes CAWSLGGSYTGELFF.

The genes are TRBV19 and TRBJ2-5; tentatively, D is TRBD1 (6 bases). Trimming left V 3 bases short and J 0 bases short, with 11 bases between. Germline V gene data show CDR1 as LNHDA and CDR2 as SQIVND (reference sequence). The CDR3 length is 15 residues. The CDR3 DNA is TGTGCCAGTAGTATTCGAGACAGGAACCAAGAGACCCAGTACTTC. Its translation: CASSIRDRNQETQYF.